This T cell receptor (beta chain) comes out of a study of cytomegalovirus exposure and HLA in healthy donors. Germline V lookup: CDR1 SGDLS, CDR2 YYNGEE. Trimming took off 4 bases at V and 2 bases at J, with 8 bases between the two ends. The CDR3 is 13 amino acids. PCR primers comprised 60 Vbeta and 13 Jbeta primers. Using immunoSEQ multiplex PCR, the repertoire was profiled, and TCRdb retains in-frame clones only, with some absent. The sample consists of fewer than 200,000 clones, 87% of them appearing once. Study findings and constraints: Judged likely to be a sequencing artifact was a cluster of highly shared sequence variants. As was reported, the HLA-A and HLA-B alleles of most subjects were accurately predicted from TCR beta sequences.

Remarks on this clone: Its antigen is undetermined.

This chain links TRBV9 with TRBJ2-3; D is unclear. Sequenced input: PBMCs. The receptor was isolated from a boy between 2 and 15 years old in good health and CMV-seronegative. The CDR3 coding sequence is TGTGCCAGCAGCCTCTCGTACACAGATACGCAGTATTTT. Translation gives CASSLSYTDTQYF.